This TCR beta chain originates from a study of Graves' ophthalmopathy and Graves' hyperthyroidism (dated by TCRdb to 2017 to 2018). Concerning the study at large: Hyperthyroidism was defined as stable when no progression to ophthalmopathy occurred within 18 months of follow-up. TCR beta repertoire signatures were used to distinguish Graves' ophthalmopathy from Graves' hyperthyroidism and to predict progression to ophthalmopathy. In total, approximately 130 blood samples were TCR-sequenced: under 45 ophthalmopathy, 80 or so hyperthyroidism and about 17 hyperthyroidism-to-ophthalmopathy patients. To explore V-J signatures that distinguish ophthalmopathy from hyperthyroidism, a discovery set of 100 patients was enrolled, made up of approximately 45 with ophthalmopathy and 57 with stable hyperthyroidism. An independent validation cohort comprised some 18 hyperthyroidism patients and over 15 patients who later progressed from hyperthyroidism to ophthalmopathy. In roughly 6 hyperthyroidism patients, the T-cell repertoire of thyroid tissue was compared with the T-cell repertoire of blood. Once sampling was done, hyperthyroidism patients were given methimazole at a starting dose of 30 mg daily, while ophthalmopathy patients were given high-dose intravenous methylprednisolone.

Beyond this particular receptor, the publication reports: In validation, the model predicted ophthalmopathy progression with 55% to 71% sensitivity and roughly 72% specificity; 12 predicted patients were CT-confirmed with GO in a median of approximately 6.2 months. Most expanded thyroid clonotypes with a frequency above 0.001 also appeared in blood, which suggests that blood repertoires may reflect the immune response in the thyroid. Ophthalmopathy was separated from stable hyperthyroidism by the 13-signature model with about 88% sensitivity and 81% to 84% specificity in cross-validation and with 80%/75% in the test set. No statistical method was used to predetermine the sample size, and group allocation was not hidden from the investigators.

Patients with hyperthyroidism were aged 18 to 65 years, had been newly diagnosed, and had a disease duration of less than 2 months. Anyone with other autoimmune diseases, uncontrolled infections, pregnancy or lactation was excluded from the study. Clinical symptoms, serum thyroxine, TRAb, thyroid ultrasound and orbital computed tomography were used for diagnosis. Total RNA was extracted using Trizol reagent, and RNA quality was checked on an Agilent 2100 Bioanalyzer. From V the trimming removes 5 bases and from J it removes 2 bases, while the gene matches leave 11 bases of the junction unaccounted for. CDR1 DFQATT and CDR2 SNEGSKA are derived from the germline V gene (reference sequence). From its cysteine to its phenylalanine, the CDR3 spans 15 amino acids. Only the CDR3 region is kept as DNA, spanning 45 bases read in frame from base 1. For repertoire sequencing, TCR beta CDR3 regions were amplified from RNA transcripts. The first round was an RT-PCR using HTBI primers with the Qiagen OneStep RT-PCR kit, and this first round was followed by a second-round multiplex PCR, then size selection and purification. Libraries were sequenced on an Illumina HiSeq2000 using paired-end 100 bp reads. The paper's data handling went like this. SOAPnuke was used to process the reads, removing any read that contained adapters or uncalled bases, had a mean Phred below 15, or lacked an exact match to the constant primer or identifier. High-quality paired reads were merged with COPE v1.2.5. Clonotypes were defined as unique nucleotide sequences and were aligned to IMGT TRB V, D and J references using MiTCR v1.1. Analysis was restricted to V-J combinations with a frequency above 0.0001, which covered roughly 99% of repertoires. A TCR clonal expansion and chaos score per V-J combination was defined as the ratio of F50 clonal expansion to chaos observed in the TCRdist matrix. Welch's t-statistics and random forest were used to narrow the features down to over ten V-J combinations, which were then fed into a naive Bayes classifier. The similarity between thyroid and blood repertoires was quantified using the Morisita-Horn index. TCRdb handled the public reads itself, with Q25 trimming in fastp and clone calling in MiXCR, and kept productive beta chains. Records with the same CDR3 protein are collapsed into one entry carrying the most frequent genes and DNA. For this entry, the V and J calls and clone size follow TCRdb and not the study's own pipeline. The sample table lists 560,000 or so distinct CDR3 sequences, about two fifths of them with a count of one. Jointly, the top ten make up about 4.6% of the sample.

Turning to this clonotype: Its antigen has not been determined. This may arise from a read error, as a much more abundant clone is one base away.

Here the chain combines TRBV20-1 and TRBJ2-7, and 8 junctional nucleotides match TRBD2. The sample consisted of peripheral blood or thyroid tissue (not recorded which). The sequence was collected from an adult man with Graves' hyperthyroidism. The nucleotides are TGCAGTGCTGGATATTTTAGCGGGGCCCCCTACGAGCAGTACTTC. It codes for CSAGYFSGAPYEQYF.